The rows below give T cell receptor beta chains drawn from one sample of a study of blood T cell repertoires in COVID-19. The repertoire was sequenced with immunoSEQ multiplex PCR; TCRdb's copy has only in-frame clones and lacks some. There are 200,000 to 250,000 clones in the sample; 82% occur only once, and 8% to 10% lies in the top ten. The sequenced sample consisted of peripheral blood. The receptors stem from an elderly woman with COVID-19, enrolled during active disease. The conserved cysteine and the conserved F or W are not part of the CDR3 here.

V: TRBV7-3
J: TRBJ2-2
CDR3: ASSLCKILADTGELF

V: TRBV5-4
J: TRBJ2-2
CDR3: ASARAGGATGELF

V: TRBV3-1/TRBV3-2
J: TRBJ2-2
CDR3: ASSPMRGSTGTGELF

V: TRBV10-1
J: TRBJ1-5
CDR3: ASSESGFNQPQH

V: TRBV28
J: TRBJ2-5
CDR3: ASTIAGGFRTQY

V: TRBV5-6
J: TRBJ2-5
CDR3: ASSSTGLGETQY

V: TRBV30
J: TRBJ1-2
CDR3: AWSKPDRWTTYGYT

V: TRBV5-1
J: TRBJ1-5
CDR3: ASSLTGGLHQPQH

V: TRBV10-3
J: TRBJ2-1
CDR3: AISGTSGGYSEQF

V: TRBV28
J: TRBJ2-7
CDR3: ASGTGPYEQY

V: TRBV30
J: TRBJ2-7
CDR3: AWGKRGGTYEQY

V: TRBV12-2
J: TRBJ2-7
CDR3: ASRLASTTGGAEY

V: TRBV9
J: TRBJ2-3
CDR3: ASSVAFADTQY

V: TRBV18
J: TRBJ1-5
CDR3: ASSPGAIPGDQH

V: TRBV5-1
J: TRBJ2-5
CDR3: ASSLNQGETQY

V: TRBV5-1
J: TRBJ2-3
CDR3: ASSLPASGGIDTQY

V: TRBV4-1
J: TRBJ2-1
CDR3: ASSQDRLNEQF

V: TRBV6-5
J: TRBJ2-1
CDR3: ASTQGGGVYNEQF

V: TRBV7-9
J: TRBJ2-7
CDR3: ASSSGQVNYEQY

V: TRBV4-1
J: TRBJ2-7
CDR3: ASSPLSGQAYEQY

V: TRBV11-2
J: TRBJ2-5
CDR3: ATSVGGETQY

V: TRBV7-8
J: TRBJ1-2
CDR3: ASSLVGGTGYT

V: TRBV28
J: TRBJ1-1
CDR3: ASKTAMNTEAF

V: TRBV6-2/TRBV6-3
J: TRBJ1-5
CDR3: ASSYFLGQGQPQH

V: TRBV27
J: TRBJ1-6
CDR3: ASSFTGANSPLH

V: TRBV25-1
J: TRBJ1-1
CDR3: ASSPRARNTEAF

V: TRBV10-3
J: TRBJ1-3
CDR3: AIGTGFGNTIY

V: TRBV5-8
J: TRBJ2-3
CDR3: ASSLGTGIPDTQY

V: TRBV10-3
J: TRBJ1-2
CDR3: AISEWTGRDYT

V: TRBV5-1
J: TRBJ2-2
CDR3: ASRSTGGQGSTGELF

V: TRBV28
J: TRBJ2-3
CDR3: ASSQLTSTDTQY

V: TRBV5-6
J: TRBJ1-5
CDR3: ASSLGQGAPSKYQPQH

V: TRBV18
J: TRBJ1-4
CDR3: ASSPDRGPEKLF

V: TRBV5-1
J: TRBJ1-4
CDR3: ASTESGGQTNEKLF

V: TRBV5-4
J: TRBJ2-1
CDR3: ASSPPGQGANEQF

V: TRBV29-1
J: TRBJ2-1
CDR3: SVDTPSSYNEQF

V: TRBV6-5
J: TRBJ2-7
CDR3: ASRPPGSYEQY

V: TRBV7-2
J: TRBJ1-2
CDR3: ASSAQGTENYGYT

V: TRBV5-8
J: TRBJ1-2
CDR3: ASSLVQNYGYT

V: TRBV30
J: TRBJ1-4
CDR3: AWNRDLNEKLF

V: TRBV4-2
J: TRBJ1-6
CDR3: ASSQARTGDYSPLH

V: TRBV7-3
J: TRBJ2-2
CDR3: ASSPTSGKGGELF

V: TRBV7-2
J: TRBJ2-3
CDR3: ASSQNLNSADTQY

V: TRBV24-1
J: TRBJ2-3
CDR3: ATSDGGRADTQY

V: TRBV19
J: TRBJ2-1
CDR3: ASTIGGSYNEQF

V: TRBV3-1/TRBV3-2
J: TRBJ2-2
CDR3: ASSFLGGTGELF

V: TRBV3-1/TRBV3-2
J: TRBJ1-4
CDR3: ASSRSMGQKDEKLF

V: TRBV5-1
J: TRBJ2-5
CDR3: ASSEIPGWETQY